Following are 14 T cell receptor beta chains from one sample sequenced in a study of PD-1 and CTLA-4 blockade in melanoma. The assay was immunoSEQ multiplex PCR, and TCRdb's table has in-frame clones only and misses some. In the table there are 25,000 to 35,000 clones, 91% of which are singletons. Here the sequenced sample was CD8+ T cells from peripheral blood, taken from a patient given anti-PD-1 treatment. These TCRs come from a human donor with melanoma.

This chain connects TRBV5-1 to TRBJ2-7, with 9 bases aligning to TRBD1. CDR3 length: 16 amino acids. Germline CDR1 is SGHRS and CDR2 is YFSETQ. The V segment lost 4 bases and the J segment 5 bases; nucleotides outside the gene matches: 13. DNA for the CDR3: TGCGCCAGCAGCACAGAACCGGGACAGGGTCTCAACGAGCAGTACTTC. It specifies CASSTEPGQGLNEQYF.

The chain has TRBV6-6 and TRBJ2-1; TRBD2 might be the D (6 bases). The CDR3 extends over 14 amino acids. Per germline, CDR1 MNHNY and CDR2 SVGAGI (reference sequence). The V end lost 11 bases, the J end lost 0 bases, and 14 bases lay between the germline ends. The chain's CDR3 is CAVGDSVSYNEQFF. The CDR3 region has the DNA TGTGCCGTGGGGGACTCCGTCTCCTACAATGAGCAGTTCTTC.

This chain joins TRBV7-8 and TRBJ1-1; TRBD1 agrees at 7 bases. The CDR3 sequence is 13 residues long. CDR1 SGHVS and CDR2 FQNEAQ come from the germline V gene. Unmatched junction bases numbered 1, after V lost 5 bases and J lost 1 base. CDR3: CASSRTGNTEAFF. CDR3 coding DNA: TGTGCCAGCAGCCGGACAGGGAACACTGAAGCTTTCTTT.

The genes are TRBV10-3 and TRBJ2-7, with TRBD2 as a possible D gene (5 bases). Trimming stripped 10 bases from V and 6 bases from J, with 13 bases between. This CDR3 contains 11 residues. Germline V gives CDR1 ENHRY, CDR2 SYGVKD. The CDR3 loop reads CATWIAGEQYF. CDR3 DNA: TGTGCCACCTGGATTGCGGGCGAGCAGTACTTC.

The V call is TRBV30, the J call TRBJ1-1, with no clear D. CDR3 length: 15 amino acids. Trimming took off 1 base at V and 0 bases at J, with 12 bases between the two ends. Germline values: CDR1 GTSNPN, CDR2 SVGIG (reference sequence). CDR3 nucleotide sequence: TGTGCCTGGAGTGGAGGAGAGGACCTGAACACTGAAGCTTTCTTT. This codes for CAWSGGEDLNTEAFF. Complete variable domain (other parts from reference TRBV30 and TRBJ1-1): SQTIHQWPATLVQPVGSPLSLECTVEGTSNPNLYWYRQAAGRGLQLLFYSVGIGQISSEVPQNLSASRPQDRQFILSSKKLLLSDSGFYLCAWSGGEDLNTEAFFGQGTRLTVV.

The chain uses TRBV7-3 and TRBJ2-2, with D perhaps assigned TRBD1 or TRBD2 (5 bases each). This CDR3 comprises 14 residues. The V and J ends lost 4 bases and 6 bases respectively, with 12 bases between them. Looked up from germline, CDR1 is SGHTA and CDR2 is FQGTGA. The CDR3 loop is CASSSGAGAGELFF. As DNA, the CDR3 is TGTGCCAGCAGCTCCGGGGCCGGGGCCGGGGAGCTGTTTTTT.

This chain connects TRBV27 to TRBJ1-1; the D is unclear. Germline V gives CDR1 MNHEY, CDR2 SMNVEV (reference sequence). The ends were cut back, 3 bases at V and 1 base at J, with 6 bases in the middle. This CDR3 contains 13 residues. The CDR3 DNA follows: TGTGCCAGCAGTTTCCTCGAGAACACTGAAGCTTTCTTT. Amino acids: CASSFLENTEAFF.

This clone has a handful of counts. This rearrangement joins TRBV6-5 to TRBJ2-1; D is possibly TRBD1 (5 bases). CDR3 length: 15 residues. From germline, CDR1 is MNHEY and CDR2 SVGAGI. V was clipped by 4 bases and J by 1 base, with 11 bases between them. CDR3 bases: TGTGCCAGCAGTTCCTCGGACAATTCCTACAATGAGCAGTTCTTC. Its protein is CASSSSDNSYNEQFF.

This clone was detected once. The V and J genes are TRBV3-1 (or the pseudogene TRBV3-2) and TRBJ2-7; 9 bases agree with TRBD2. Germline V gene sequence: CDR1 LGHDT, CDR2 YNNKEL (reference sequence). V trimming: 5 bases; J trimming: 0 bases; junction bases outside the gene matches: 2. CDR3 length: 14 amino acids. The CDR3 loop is CASSASGNSYEQYF. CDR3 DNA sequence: TGTGCCAGCAGCGCTAGCGGGAACTCCTACGAGCAGTACTTC.

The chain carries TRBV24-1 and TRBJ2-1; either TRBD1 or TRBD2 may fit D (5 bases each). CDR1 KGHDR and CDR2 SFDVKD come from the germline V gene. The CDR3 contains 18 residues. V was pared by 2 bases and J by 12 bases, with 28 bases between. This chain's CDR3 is CATSDSAGRRGEVKGQFF. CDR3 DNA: TGTGCCACCAGTGATTCGGCGGGTAGACGGGGCGAAGTAAAGGGGCAGTTCTTC.

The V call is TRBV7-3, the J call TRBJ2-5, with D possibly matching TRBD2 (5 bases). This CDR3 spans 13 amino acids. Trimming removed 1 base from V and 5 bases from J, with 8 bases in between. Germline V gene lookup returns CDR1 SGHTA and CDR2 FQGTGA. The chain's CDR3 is CASSLNGMETQYF. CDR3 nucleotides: TGTGCCAGCAGCTTAAACGGGATGGAGACCCAGTACTTC. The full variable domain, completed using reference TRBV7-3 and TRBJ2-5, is GAGVSQTPSNKVTEKGKYVELRCDPISGHTALYWYRQSLGQGPEFLIYFQGTGAADDSGLPNDRFFAVRPEGSVSTLKIQRTERGDSAVYLCASSLNGMETQYFGPGTRLLVL.

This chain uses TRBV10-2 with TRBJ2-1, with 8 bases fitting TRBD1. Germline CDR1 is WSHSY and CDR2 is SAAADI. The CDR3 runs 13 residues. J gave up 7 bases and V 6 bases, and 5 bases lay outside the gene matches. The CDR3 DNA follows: TGCGCCAGCAGGGGACAGGTCGGAAATGAGCAGTTCTTC. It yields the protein CASRGQVGNEQFF.

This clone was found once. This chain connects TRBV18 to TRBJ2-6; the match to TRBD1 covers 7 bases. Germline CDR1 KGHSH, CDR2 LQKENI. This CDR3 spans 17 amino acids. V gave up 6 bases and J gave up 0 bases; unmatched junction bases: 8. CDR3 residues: CASSGDSAISGANVLTF. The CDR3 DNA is TGTGCCAGCTCTGGGGACAGCGCCATCTCTGGGGCCAACGTCCTGACTTTC.

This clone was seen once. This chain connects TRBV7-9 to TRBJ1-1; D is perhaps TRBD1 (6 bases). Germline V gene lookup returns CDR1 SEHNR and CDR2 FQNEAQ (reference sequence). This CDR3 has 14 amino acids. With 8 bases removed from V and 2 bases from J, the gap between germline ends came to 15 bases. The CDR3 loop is CASRRAGVNTEAFF. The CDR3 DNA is TGTGCCAGCCGGAGGGCAGGGGTCAACACTGAAGCTTTCTTT.